The present entry profiles one T cell receptor beta chain with its context. It lacks a known antigen. No much larger clonotype is one base removed from it; base qualities were not supplied. The library was obtained by PCR. Sequenced on an Illumina MiSeq. TCRdb ran its own pipeline on the public reads, namely fastp trimming at Q25 and MiXCR clone calling, and kept in-frame beta chains. Rows with one shared CDR3 protein collapse into an entry with the most common genes and DNA. This sample is represented by about 10,000 distinct CDR3 sequences; about 32% of them were singletons. 5.9% of the sample rests with the top ten. This record comes from a study of regulatory and conventional T cells in breast cancer (dated by TCRdb to the mid-2010s). V and J lose 3 bases and 2 bases, and a span of 9 bases separates them. Inclusive of the bounding cysteine and phenylalanine, the CDR3 is 14 residues long. The retained sequence is limited to the CDR3, 42 bases, with the frame set at the first base. Via the germline V gene (reference sequence), CDR1 is SGHKS and CDR2 YYEKEE.

The chain links TRBV5-5 with TRBJ1-5, with the D gene not clear enough to name. The source of this sequence is a male donor in good health. Sequences were obtained from conventional T cells from blood. The nucleotide sequence is TGTGCCAGCAGCTCGAGTGGTGGCAATCAGCCCCAGCATTTT. This is translated as CASSSSGGNQPQHF.